These 16 T cell receptor beta chains share one sample of origin, sequenced in a study of blood T cell repertoires in COVID-19. The repertoire was sequenced with immunoSEQ multiplex PCR; TCRdb's copy has only in-frame clones and lacks some. In the table there are about 150,000 clones, around 86% of which are singletons. Sequenced input: peripheral blood. The receptor set was obtained from a woman aged 55-70 years with active or convalescent COVID-19.

This clone occurred once. This rearrangement joins TRBV5-4 to TRBJ1-1; 7 positions match TRBD1. This CDR3 comprises 13 residues. J lost 8 bases, V lost 2 bases, and 6 bases had no gene match. Per the germline V gene, CDR1 is SGHNT and CDR2 is YYREEE (reference sequence). CDR3 loop: CASSLGTEGEAFF. CDR3 sequence (DNA): TGTGCCAGCAGCTTAGGGACAGAGGGCGAAGCTTTCTTT.

This clone was seen once. DNA of the CDR3: TGTGCCAGCAGCGCACAGGGCCCGCGCGGCTACACCTTC. The encoded protein is CASSAQGPRGYTF. The chain uses TRBV12-3 or TRBV12-4 and TRBJ1-2, with TRBD1 as a possible D gene (6 bases). The CDR3 sequence is 13 residues long. Deletions cut 6 bases from V and 8 bases from J, with 16 bases between.

Written as DNA, the CDR3 is TGTGCCAGCAGTTTGGGTGGACAGCGCAATCAGCCCCAGCATTTT. Protein product: CASSLGGQRNQPQHF. The rearrangement links TRBV28 to TRBJ1-5, with D perhaps matching TRBD1 (6 bases). There are 15 residues in the CDR3. Germline V gene sequence: CDR1 MDHEN, CDR2 SYDVKM. V was trimmed by 3 bases and J by 2 bases, leaving 11 bases between them.

V usage is TRBV11-2 and J usage is TRBJ1-5; D ambiguous. This CDR3 contains 15 residues. The V gene's germline CDR1 is SGHAT and CDR2 FQNNGV. V lost 3 bases, J lost 2 bases, and 11 bases lay in between. DNA for the CDR3: TGTGCCAGCAGCTTCGGGTGGGGAGGCAATCAGCCCCAGCATTTT. Translating it yields CASSFGWGGNQPQHF.

V usage is TRBV6-5 and J usage is TRBJ2-6; 8 bases line up with TRBD2. Trimming cost V 7 bases and J 4 bases; bases outside gene matches: 3. Germline V CDR1 and CDR2: MNHEY, SVGAGI. This CDR3 is built from 14 residues. DNA for the CDR3: TGTGCCAGCAACGGGAGGGAGGGGGCCAACGTCCTGACTTTC. Residues: CASNGREGANVLTF.

V is TRBV6-5 and J is TRBJ1-2; D may be TRBD1 (6 bases). V gave up 6 bases and J gave up 1 base, with 9 bases separating them. CDR3 size: 13 residues. CDR1 MNHEY and CDR2 SVGAGI come from the germline V gene. The CDR3 spells CASRDSFNYGYTF. In DNA form, the CDR3 reads TGTGCCAGCAGGGACAGTTTTAACTATGGCTACACCTTC.

This clone was observed a few times. This chain uses TRBV7-2 with TRBJ1-1, with 7 bases aligning to TRBD1. CDR3 size: 13 residues. Germline V gives CDR1 SGHTA, CDR2 FQGNSA. V lost 5 bases, J lost 8 bases, and 8 bases stayed unmatched. CDR3 sequence reads: CASSQGVGIEAFF. The CDR3 nucleotides are TGTGCCAGCAGCCAGGGGGTGGGTATAGAAGCTTTCTTT.

The J gene is TRBJ1-2, the V gene TRBV28; D is unclear. CDR1 is MDHEN and CDR2 is SYDVKM in the germline V gene. V was trimmed by 1 base and J by 5 bases, leaving 8 bases between them. The CDR3 has 13 amino acids. This chain's CDR3 is CASSLSELYGYTF. Written as DNA, the CDR3 is TGTGCCAGCAGTTTATCTGAGCTTTATGGCTACACCTTC.

The chain links TRBV3-1 (or the pseudogene TRBV3-2) to TRBJ2-1, with 8 bases fitting TRBD1. The CDR3 length is 13 residues. The V and J ends lost 3 bases and 13 bases, in that order; junction bases with no gene match: 8. Germline V gives CDR1 LGHDT, CDR2 YNNKEL (reference sequence). This CDR3 reads CASSHSPGQGQFF. The CDR3 DNA is TGTGCCAGCAGCCATTCACCAGGACAGGGACAGTTCTTC.

The V gene is TRBV7-2, the J gene TRBJ2-3; D unclear. The CDR3 totals 12 residues. Trimming pared 5 bases from V and 3 bases from J, leaving 6 bases between. Germline assignment: CDR1 SGHTA and CDR2 FQGNSA. The chain's CDR3 is CASSLSTDTQYF. CDR3 DNA sequence: TGTGCCAGCAGCCTGTCTACAGATACGCAGTATTTT. The full variable domain, with the rest looked up from reference TRBV7-2 and TRBJ2-3, is GAGVSQSPSNKVTEKGKDVELRCDPISGHTALYWYRQSLGQGLEFLIYFQGNSAPDKSGLPSDRFSAERTGGSVSTLTIQRTQQEDSAVYLCASSLSTDTQYFGPGTRLTVL.

This clone was seen a single time. This rearrangement joins TRBV11-2 to TRBJ1-2; TRBD1 agrees at 7 bases. This CDR3 comprises 15 residues. Germline lookup yields CDR1 SGHAT and CDR2 FQNNGV. The J segment lost 4 bases and the V segment lost 7 bases, leaving 12 bases of the junction unmatched. CDR3 in amino acids: CASMGQIHRSYGYTF. In nucleotides, the CDR3 is TGTGCCAGCATGGGACAGATTCATAGATCCTATGGCTACACCTTC.

This clone was counted between two and nine times. The chain recombines TRBV6-4 with TRBJ2-5; possibly TRBD2 for D (6 bases). CDR3 length equals 15 residues. V lost 8 bases to trimming and J lost 2 bases, with 18 bases between them. The germline V gene has CDR1 MRHNA and CDR2 SNTAGT. CDR3 sequence (DNA): TGTGCCAGCCTCGAGGCTAGCGAGTTACAAGAGACCCAGTACTTC. This encodes CASLEASELQETQYF.

The CDR3 region is CASSRQTQETQYF. CDR3 nucleotides: TGTGCCAGTAGTAGACAGACCCAAGAGACCCAGTACTTC. The J gene is TRBJ2-5, the V gene TRBV19, with TRBD1 as a possible D gene (5 bases). The germline V and J ends were trimmed by 4 bases and 1 base, with 7 bases remaining between them. The germline V gene has CDR1 LNHDA and CDR2 SQIVND (reference sequence). The CDR3 sequence is 13 residues long.

A few counts support this clone. The genes are TRBV10-2 and TRBJ1-1; TRBD1 matches at 8 bases. The CDR3 is made up of 13 amino acids. Germline assignment: CDR1 WSHSY and CDR2 SAAADI. V lost 2 bases, J lost 9 bases, and 5 bases stayed unmatched. CDR3 region: CASSEMDREKAFF. The CDR3, as DNA: TGCGCCAGCAGTGAGATGGACAGGGAAAAAGCTTTCTTT.

The chain combines TRBV5-6 with TRBJ1-2; D is perhaps TRBD1 (6 bases). V lost 3 bases to trimming and J lost 0 bases, with 12 bases between them. The CDR3 extends over 15 amino acids. In germline, CDR1 is SGHDT, CDR2 YYEEEE. CDR3 sequence: CASSYGQSSNYGYTF. The CDR3 nucleotides are TGTGCCAGCAGCTACGGACAGAGCTCTAACTATGGCTACACCTTC.

V is TRBV5-6 and J is TRBJ1-3; D unresolved. CDR3 size: 15 residues. V lost 0 bases and J lost 0, with 7 bases in between. Per the germline V gene, CDR1 is SGHDT and CDR2 is YYEEEE. The chain's CDR3 is CASSLGQVSGNTIYF. CDR3 sequence (DNA): TGTGCCAGCAGCTTGGGACAAGTCTCTGGAAACACCATATATTTT.